This is a list of T cell receptor beta chains from one sample in a study of blood T cell repertoires in COVID-19. This table comes from immunoSEQ multiplex PCR, and its TCRdb copy is limited to in-frame clones, with some not included. The repertoire consists of more than 200,000 clones, with around nine tenths occurring once and the leading ten covering around 0.72%. Sequences were obtained from peripheral blood. Source of these receptors: a middle-aged man with acute or convalescent COVID-19. Both conserved end residues are trimmed from each CDR3. The order of the fields is V gene, CDR3 protein.

>TRBV3-1/TRBV3-2
ASSLGQGGGYT
>TRBV9
ASSVESGSAYTQY
>TRBV28
ASSSTSGSTGELF
>TRBV10-3
AISEFETGSSGELF
>TRBV7-9
ASSLSQVSYEQY
>TRBV19
ASSLLSPGQGYSPLH
>TRBV29-1
SVAGQDYEQY
>TRBV4-1
ASSQDQQGTQPQH
>TRBV10-1
ASRQGLGTEAF
>TRBV2
ASLRNEQF
>TRBV27
ASSSQGTEAF
>TRBV2
ASRPPGGQETQY
>TRBV29-1
SVDSGDTIY
>TRBV6-4
ASRGTGFTDTQY
>TRBV18
ASSIEGTGGAASPLH
>TRBV5-1
ASSFPQGSDTQY
>TRBV5-1
ASSLLTGVGTDTQY
>TRBV6-1
ASSEGTGDNSPLH
>TRBV15
ATSIQGRGSYEQY
>TRBV6-5
ASSYFRGGIGEQF
>TRBV10-1
ASSGLAGGAPYNEQF
>TRBV5-6
ASSATLGRRNTEAF
>TRBV6-5
ASRIGTGSYEQY
>TRBV5-4
ASSLLKGEGDEQF
>TRBV4-3
ASSQAPALAGNEQF
>TRBV6-1
ASSEASPDEQY
>TRBV30
AWSDPRQGTNEKLF
>TRBV10-1
ASSPGGEYNEQF
>TRBV20-1
SASEEGFQETQY
>TRBV6-6
ASSKDRFQAKETQY
>TRBV6-5
ASSYVQGAMETQY
>TRBV7-9
ASSFGQTIQETQY
>TRBV25-1
ASSPRDRGYNEQF
>TRBV2
ASSLADGSNQPQH
>TRBV7-6
ASSEGYEQY
>TRBV5-6
ASSRGSLMGTEAF
>TRBV30
AWIETGGHEQY
>TRBV20-1
SARQDWTQH
>TRBV27
ASSSGLYSNQPQH
>TRBV29-1
SGGGEYGYT
>TRBV27
ASSLGSGGTYGYT
>TRBV5-1
ASSASGDFTQETQY
>TRBV5-1
ASSLAAPGSTYGYT
>TRBV18
ASSPDRATEAF
>TRBV7-2
ASSPRTGEETQY
>TRBV2
ASSEGGRYQPQH
>TRBV5-4
ASSLGGSGRAYFNEQF
>TRBV5-1
ASSVNTDTQY
>TRBV28
ASRTGSPGNTIY
>TRBV27
ASSFSWSSYEQY
>TRBV29-1
SVPDVRETYNEQF
>TRBV10-3
AISPGPNEQY
>TRBV28
ASSLTGNQPQH
>TRBV5-6
ASSKQGHYEQY
>TRBV4-2
ASRPGVAGLLQETQY
>TRBV7-2
ASSRSGQGNSPLH
>TRBV28
ASKPTGEQETQY